This TCR beta chain is drawn from a study of blood T cell repertoires in COVID-19. Only in-frame clones appear in the TCRdb table, and some are missing; sequencing was by immunoSEQ multiplex PCR. The sample shows some 400,000 clones, 75% to 90% of them seen only once. The CDR3 has 14 residues. Germline assignment: CDR1 SQVTM and CDR2 ANQGSEA. V gave up 5 bases and J gave up 7 bases; unmatched junction bases: 12. The J gene is TRBJ2-5, the V gene TRBV29-1; 8 bases are a match to TRBD2. Sequenced material: PBMCs or T cells enriched from blood (not recorded which). This TCR came from a man aged 25-45 years who had recovered from COVID-19. The CDR3: CSVQGIAGMGTQYF. The CDR3 region has the DNA TGCAGCGTTCAGGGGATAGCGGGAATGGGGACCCAGTACTTC.